Given below is one T cell receptor (beta chain) in context. The same CDR3 is also encoded by other DNA sequences in this sample. The data were taken from a study of blood T cell repertoires in COVID-19. Across the whole study: Researchers got acute and convalescent COVID-19 samples from the United States, Italy and Spain. In each case, the material was cDNA or gDNA derived from T cells, B-cell-depleted T cells, or PBMCs.

The CDR3 extends over 13 amino acids. V lost 0 bases, J lost 2 bases, and 4 bases lay in between. In the authors' workflow: For nucleated cells, counts were estimated from reference gene primer amplification. Produced via immunoSEQ multiplex PCR; TCRdb's table is partial and in-frame only. That table is the source of V, J and clone size, and D and trimming were worked out from the DNA. The data hold about 140,000 clones, with 70% to 80% observed a single time. The sequence was obtained from a man aged 45-65 years with acute or convalescent COVID-19. V usage is TRBV12-3 or TRBV12-4 and J usage is TRBJ1-2, with D unclear. Source material: peripheral blood. The CDR3 sequence: CASSLAENYGYTF. DNA of the CDR3: TGTGCCAGCAGTTTAGCGGAGAACTATGGCTACACCTTC.